Listed below are T cell receptor beta chains from one sample, sequenced in a study of blood T cell repertoires in COVID-19. Using immunoSEQ multiplex PCR, the repertoire was profiled, and TCRdb retains in-frame clones only, with some absent. The profile shows about 160,000 clones, 83% of them singletons. The sequenced sample was PBMCs or T cells enriched from blood (not recorded which). The receptor set was obtained from a woman in her 50s who had recovered from COVID-19. Both conserved end residues are part of each CDR3. Fields, in order: CDR3 length, V gene, D gene, clone size, J gene, CDR3 DNA, CDR3 protein. D genes are given only for firm matches. Only part of the rows carry a size: once, few, many, or a class if the clone is expanded.

length: 14; V: TRBV5-6; D: .; size: .; J: TRBJ2-3; DNA: TGTGCCAGCAGCTTGGCTAGCGGCACAGATACGCAGTATTTT; CDR3: CASSLASGTDTQYF
length: 14; V: TRBV3-1/TRBV3-2; D: .; size: many; J: TRBJ2-1; DNA: TGTGCCAGCAGCCAAGGTGGGCAGGGGGGTGAGCAGTTCTTC; CDR3: CASSQGGQGGEQFF
length: 13; V: TRBV30; D: .; size: few; J: TRBJ1-1; DNA: TGTGCCTGGAGTACCAGGCCGAACACTGAAGCTTTCTTT; CDR3: CAWSTRPNTEAFF
length: 12; V: TRBV12-3/TRBV12-4; D: .; size: .; J: TRBJ2-1; DNA: TGTGCCAGCAGTGGTCTAAGTAGTGAGCAGTTCTTC; CDR3: CASSGLSSEQFF
length: 15; V: TRBV5-5; D: .; size: .; J: TRBJ1-2; DNA: TGTGCCAGCAGCTCCAAGGGACTCAATAACTATGGCTACACCTTC; CDR3: CASSSKGLNNYGYTF
length: 15; V: TRBV4-3; D: TRBD2; size: .; J: TRBJ2-1; DNA: TGCGCCAGCAGCCAAGATACTAGCGGGATAAATGAGCAGTTCTTC; CDR3: CASSQDTSGINEQFF
length: 14; V: TRBV19; D: TRBD1; size: few; J: TRBJ1-4; DNA: TGTGCCAGTGGTACCGGGACAGGGTTTGAAAAACTGTTTTTT; CDR3: CASGTGTGFEKLFF
length: 17; V: TRBV19; D: .; size: .; J: TRBJ2-3; DNA: TGTGCCAGTAGTATCCCCTCCGCAGGGGGGAGCACAGATACGCAGTATTTT; CDR3: CASSIPSAGGSTDTQYF
length: 13; V: TRBV12-3/TRBV12-4; D: .; size: .; J: TRBJ1-1; DNA: TGTGCCAGCAGTCTTCGACAGGACACTGAAGCTTTCTTT; CDR3: CASSLRQDTEAFF
length: 16; V: TRBV7-2; D: TRBD1; size: .; J: TRBJ2-3; DNA: TGTGCCAGCAGCCCTGGACGACAGGGTGGGAAAGATACGCAGTATTTT; CDR3: CASSPGRQGGKDTQYF
length: 15; V: TRBV7-9; D: .; size: .; J: TRBJ1-2; DNA: TGTGCCAGCAGCTCGGATACAACAGGATCCTATGGCTACACCTTC; CDR3: CASSSDTTGSYGYTF
length: 14; V: TRBV3-1/TRBV3-2; D: .; size: .; J: TRBJ1-2; DNA: TGTGCCAGCAGCAGGGAGGGTTCCGACTATGGCTACACCTTC; CDR3: CASSREGSDYGYTF
length: 15; V: TRBV6-5; D: TRBD1; size: .; J: TRBJ1-4; DNA: TGTGCCAGCAGCGCCCCCAACAGGGGGGCCGGGGAACTGTTTTTT; CDR3: CASSAPNRGAGELFF
length: 15; V: TRBV28; D: .; size: .; J: TRBJ1-6; DNA: TGTGCCAGCAGTTTAGGACAAGTTTATAATTCACCCCTCCACTTT; CDR3: CASSLGQVYNSPLHF
length: 14; V: TRBV19; D: .; size: once; J: TRBJ1-3; DNA: TGTGCCAGTAGTATAGCAGGTTTTGGAAACACCATATATTTT; CDR3: CASSIAGFGNTIYF
length: 15; V: TRBV4-3; D: TRBD1; size: .; J: TRBJ1-4; DNA: TGCGCCAGCAGCCACTCCGGGACAGAGGGGGCAAAACTGTTTTTT; CDR3: CASSHSGTEGAKLFF
length: 18; V: TRBV5-8; D: TRBD1; size: .; J: TRBJ2-2; DNA: TGTGCCAGCAGCGCCCCCAACAGGGGACACCACGTCACCGGGGAGCTGTTTTTT; CDR3: CASSAPNRGHHVTGELFF
length: 13; V: TRBV18; D: .; size: .; J: TRBJ2-5; DNA: TGTGCCAGCTCACCGGACTCTACCTGGACCCAGTACTTC; CDR3: CASSPDSTWTQYF
length: 13; V: TRBV6-5; D: .; size: .; J: TRBJ2-2; DNA: TGTGCCAGCGTGGCCAGTCACACCGGGGAGCTGTTTTTT; CDR3: CASVASHTGELFF
length: 11; V: TRBV20-1; D: .; size: few; J: TRBJ1-6; DNA: TGCAGTGCCCGGACGGGGGCACCCCTCCACTTT; CDR3: CSARTGAPLHF
length: 14; V: TRBV7-9; D: TRBD2; size: few; J: TRBJ2-2; DNA: TGTGCCAGCAACCCGGGGGGGCCCCCCGGGGAGCTGTTTTTT; CDR3: CASNPGGPPGELFF
length: 16; V: TRBV2; D: .; size: .; J: TRBJ1-6; DNA: TGTGCCAGCACCTCCGTGGGGGGGCCGTATAATTCACCCCTCCACTTT; CDR3: CASTSVGGPYNSPLHF
length: 14; V: TRBV11-3; D: TRBD2; size: .; J: TRBJ2-5; DNA: TGTGCCAGCACCCGACTAGCGGGAGTAGAGACCCAGTACTTC; CDR3: CASTRLAGVETQYF
length: 16; V: TRBV5-5; D: TRBD2; size: .; J: TRBJ2-3; DNA: TGTGCCAGCAGCTTGTGGCTAGCGGGGGACACAGATACGCAGTATTTT; CDR3: CASSLWLAGDTDTQYF
length: 18; V: TRBV5-1; D: TRBD2; size: .; J: TRBJ2-3; DNA: TGCGCCAGCAGCTTCTACCCGCTCGGGACTAGCCAATCGGATACGCAGTATTTT; CDR3: CASSFYPLGTSQSDTQYF
length: 14; V: TRBV9; D: .; size: .; J: TRBJ1-2; DNA: TGTGCCAGCAGCGTAGGGGTCTCGGGGGGCGGCTACACCTTC; CDR3: CASSVGVSGGGYTF
length: 15; V: TRBV6-1; D: .; size: few; J: TRBJ2-1; DNA: TGTGCCAGCAGTGAAGAAACAGGTCTACCCAATGAGCAGTTCTTC; CDR3: CASSEETGLPNEQFF
length: 11; V: TRBV20-1; D: .; size: .; J: TRBJ2-3; DNA: TGCAGTGCCGTCCGGGGGGATACGCAGTATTTT; CDR3: CSAVRGDTQYF
length: 13; V: TRBV12-3/TRBV12-4; D: .; size: .; J: TRBJ1-4; DNA: TGTGCCATCCGGCGGCAGGGCGGTGAAAAACTGTTTTTT; CDR3: CAIRRQGGEKLFF
length: 16; V: TRBV28; D: .; size: .; J: TRBJ1-1; DNA: TGTGCCAGCAGTTCTCTTTTGAGCCCTTCGAACACTGAAGCTTTCTTT; CDR3: CASSSLLSPSNTEAFF
length: 15; V: TRBV30; D: TRBD1; size: .; J: TRBJ1-6; DNA: TGTGCCTGGAGTGTAGGGCAGGGGGGAGGTTCACCCCTCCACTTT; CDR3: CAWSVGQGGGSPLHF
length: 12; V: TRBV12-3/TRBV12-4; D: .; size: .; J: TRBJ1-6; DNA: TGTGCCAGCAGCAGGCTTGGTTCACCCCTCCACTTT; CDR3: CASSRLGSPLHF
length: 17; V: TRBV18; D: TRBD1; size: once; J: TRBJ2-1; DNA: TGTGCCAGCTCACCAGGGACAGGGGGCCCCGATCTGAATGAGCAGTTCTTC; CDR3: CASSPGTGGPDLNEQFF
length: 16; V: TRBV28; D: TRBD1; size: .; J: TRBJ1-2; DNA: TGTGCCAGCACCAAACATACCTCGGGACAGAACTATGGCTACACCTTC; CDR3: CASTKHTSGQNYGYTF
length: 16; V: TRBV30; D: .; size: .; J: TRBJ1-1; DNA: TGTGCCTGGAGTGTATACGAGGCTGAACTGAACACTGAAGCTTTCTTT; CDR3: CAWSVYEAELNTEAFF
length: 17; V: TRBV7-9; D: TRBD2; size: .; J: TRBJ2-1; DNA: TGTGCCGCATCTAGTTTGACTAGCGGGCATACCTACAATGAGCAGTTCTTC; CDR3: CAASSLTSGHTYNEQFF
length: 18; V: TRBV7-2; D: TRBD2; size: .; J: TRBJ2-5; DNA: TGTGCCAGCAGCTTAGAGCGGGTAGCGGGTGGAACGCGAGAGACCCAGTACTTC; CDR3: CASSLERVAGGTRETQYF
length: 15; V: TRBV27; D: TRBD1; size: .; J: TRBJ1-6; DNA: TGTGCCAGCAGAACAGGGGGCGCTCCCTTTTCACCCCTCCACTTT; CDR3: CASRTGGAPFSPLHF